The rows below give T cell receptor beta chains drawn from one sample of a study of blood T cell repertoires in COVID-19. The protocol was immunoSEQ multiplex PCR, while the TCRdb copy is restricted to in-frame clones and leaves out a portion. The data show roughly 120,000 clones, approximately 84% seen once. The sample comprised peripheral blood. The receptors originated from a man in his forties with acute or convalescent COVID-19. Each CDR3 is given with its conserved first and last residue. Only some rows state a clone size, as once, few, many or a class for expanded clones.

size	V	J	CDR3
.	TRBV7-9	TRBJ2-7	CASSFERGGIPYF
few	TRBV7-9	TRBJ2-7	CASSKTGLVYEQYF
.	TRBV28	TRBJ2-7	CASSLDGTRFYEQYF
.	TRBV10-3	TRBJ2-3	CATAGGGGTDTQYF
.	TRBV5-1	TRBJ2-7	CASRGLARNEQYF
once	TRBV29-1	TRBJ2-5	CSVEDPTGTSGRETQYF
.	TRBV29-1	TRBJ2-1	CSAQRATGGYNEQFF
.	TRBV27	TRBJ2-2	CASSPDLTGELFF
.	TRBV7-2	TRBJ2-3	CASSVSGLDTQYF
.	TRBV12-3/TRBV12-4	TRBJ1-1	CASSLGKGAKAFF
few	TRBV6-6	TRBJ1-6	CASKMAGDNSPLHF
.	TRBV2	TRBJ1-2	CASSRDSENYGYTF
.	TRBV7-2	TRBJ1-6	CASSPRQGSYNSPLHF
.	TRBV27	TRBJ1-5	CASSPTESNQPQHF
.	TRBV19	TRBJ2-3	CASSETPISTDTQYF
.	TRBV5-6	TRBJ2-7	CASSLRQPPYEQYF
few	TRBV25-1	TRBJ2-7	CASSEYLLSYEQYF